The 5 T cell receptor beta chains reported below all come from one sample, sequenced in a study of T cell repertoires in cytomegalovirus infection (dated by TCRdb to the late 2010s). Their specific antigens are unknown. The treatment or condition label on this specimen signifies: in vitro stimulation with specific CMV peptide epitopes to enrich CMV-specific T cells. The sequencing machine was an Illumina HiSeq 1500. TCRdb reanalyzed the raw reads on its own, using fastp at Q25 for trimming and MiXCR for clone calling, and kept in-frame beta chains. Identical CDR3 proteins give one entry, which carries the most common genes and DNA. The sample yields roughly 500,000 distinct CDR3 sequences; 33% were counted once. The ten largest make up 15% to 20% of the sample. Source: cultured PBMCs, taken from culture after CMV antigen stimulation. The receptors stem from a human donor in good health (CMV status not recorded). Some clones in this sample may be carry-over from other donors' samples.

V and J are TRBV12-3 or TRBV12-4 and TRBJ2-1; D is undetermined. Trimming stripped 4 bases from V and 9 bases from J, with 16 bases between. CDR3 size: 14 residues. The CDR3: CASSSQNSQIEQFF. Written as DNA, the CDR3 is TGTGCCAGCAGTTCACAGAATAGCCAGATTGAGCAGTTCTTC.

There are a few counts of this clonotype. The genes are TRBV30 and TRBJ1-1, with 8 bases aligning to TRBD1. The germline V gene encodes CDR1 GTSNPN and CDR2 SVGIG (reference sequence). The trim removed 0 bases at V and 5 bases at J, leaving 5 bases unmatched. The CDR3 length is 14 residues. CDR3: CAWSVAQGVTEAFF. For the CDR3, the DNA is TGTGCCTGGAGTGTAGCACAGGGGGTAACTGAAGCTTTCTTT.

A few counts support this clonotype. V gene TRBV7-6 combines with J gene TRBJ1-6; D gene unclear. This CDR3 region has 15 residues. The germline gives CDR1 SGHVS, CDR2 FNYEAQ. V shed 1 base and J shed 6 bases, with 10 bases lying between them. The CDR3, as DNA: TGTGCCAGCAGCTTAGACAGTGGGATTAATTCACCCCTCCACTTT. Encoded protein: CASSLDSGINSPLHF.

Concerning this clonotype: One junction end disagrees with the germline gene, perhaps due to a read error. CDR3 nucleotide sequence: TGTGCCAGCAGCTTAGTATTCAGCGGGAGGGCCAACAACGAGCAGTTCTTC. Amino acid sequence: CASSLVFSGRANNEQFF. The chain recombines TRBV13 with TRBJ2-1; 10 bases align to TRBD2. CDR1 and CDR2 (germline): PRHDT, FYEKMQ (reference sequence). The CDR3 spans 17 residues.

The chain carries TRBV4-1 and TRBJ1-2, with D possibly being TRBD1 (5 bases). The ends were cut back, 3 bases at V and 0 bases at J, with 11 bases in the middle. CDR1 and CDR2 from the germline V gene are MGHRA and YSYEKL. CDR3 length equals 15 residues. The CDR3, as DNA: TGCGCCAGCAGCCAGGTATCGGGGGCTAACTATGGCTACACCTTC. This sequence encodes CASSQVSGANYGYTF.